Sequencing of this T cell receptor (beta chain) was carried out in a study of cytomegalovirus exposure and HLA in healthy donors (dated by TCRdb to about 2017). Turning to the overall study: According to a later analysis, one platform produced both the 110 or so validation repertoires and the 550 to 800 repertoires of the first cohort. The aim of the study was to test whether cataloging public T cell receptors could identify signatures of past pathogen exposure. Besides the first cohort of around 670 subjects, a separate validation cohort made up of roughly 120 different subjects was used. To predict cytomegalovirus infection status, the study combined high-throughput TCR immunosequencing, statistical association of individual TCRs with disease status, and machine learning.

Remarks on this clone: The target of this receptor is not known. No base-level quality is on record; no much larger clone is a single base apart.

Separate from the approximately 730-subject first cohort, the validation cohort of some 130 subjects was the group to which the donors belonged. Reading from cysteine to phenylalanine, the CDR3 counts 14 amino acids. The retained sequence is limited to the CDR3, 42 bases, with the frame set at the first base. V was cut back by 0 bases and J by 4 bases, leaving a gap of 8 bases between them. The germline V gene encodes CDR1 MRHNA and CDR2 SNTAGT. The library came from the immunoSEQ multiplex PCR assay. On the study's bioinformatics: To diagnose cytomegalovirus status from the catalog of TCR beta chain sequences, a statistical classification framework was built. Imported from immuneACCESS, the table was reduced by TCRdb to in-frame sequences with V and J called. These copies leave out some clones; in studies compared against another copy, an unresolved V gene accounts for under half, and the cause of the remainder is not known. V and J calls and clone size are those listed in that table; D and trimming were worked out from the DNA. The sample table shows approximately 150,000 clones, and about 89% are seen once. The top ten constitute roughly 3% of the sample.

General study outcomes and caveats: A later analysis had no HLA typing for the validation cohort, so co-occurrence there was scored across all 130 or so repertoires. According to the authors, the approach could potentially be generalized to other disease states and immunological phenotypes. In the study, 150 to 200 TCR beta chains were listed as associated with cytomegalovirus. A few of the identified cytomegalovirus-associated TCR beta chains were confirmed in vitro to be specific for cytomegalovirus antigens. Of the cluster scores, 85% to 95% were above 0 in a later analysis, which found that TCRs clustered in the first cohort also tended to co-occur in the 120 or so validation repertoires. In both the original and validation cohorts, the classifier was reported to diagnose cytomegalovirus status with high specificity and sensitivity. Most TCR sequences were seen in very few donors, while some public TCRs were found in many individuals.

The chain couples TRBV6-4 to TRBJ2-3; no D gene is confidently identified. The source is a man younger than 30 in good health and CMV-seropositive. The material sequenced was PBMCs. CDR3 reads: CASSDSIAADTQYF. In nucleotide form, the sequence is TGTGCCAGCAGTGACTCGATAGCAGCAGATACGCAGTATTTT.